This TCR beta chain was sequenced during a study of blood T cell repertoires in COVID-19. Background on the study: Acute-phase and convalescent COVID-19 samples originated in the United States, Italy and Spain.

Sequenced by immunoSEQ multiplex PCR; TCRdb stores in-frame clones only, minus some. The sample holds about 100,000 clones, roughly 79% seen once. This CDR3 contains 13 residues. Looked up from germline, CDR1 is PRHDT and CDR2 is FYEKMQ (reference sequence). Trimming left V 2 bases short and J 2 bases short, with 7 bases between. The V gene is TRBV13, the J gene TRBJ2-7; D gene unclear. This receptor was obtained from a woman aged 70-85 years with acute or convalescent COVID-19. Sequencing was done on a sample of peripheral blood. Here the CDR3 DNA reads TGTGCCAGCAGCTTATCCTTAACCTACGAGCAGTACTTC. Amino acid sequence: CASSLSLTYEQYF.